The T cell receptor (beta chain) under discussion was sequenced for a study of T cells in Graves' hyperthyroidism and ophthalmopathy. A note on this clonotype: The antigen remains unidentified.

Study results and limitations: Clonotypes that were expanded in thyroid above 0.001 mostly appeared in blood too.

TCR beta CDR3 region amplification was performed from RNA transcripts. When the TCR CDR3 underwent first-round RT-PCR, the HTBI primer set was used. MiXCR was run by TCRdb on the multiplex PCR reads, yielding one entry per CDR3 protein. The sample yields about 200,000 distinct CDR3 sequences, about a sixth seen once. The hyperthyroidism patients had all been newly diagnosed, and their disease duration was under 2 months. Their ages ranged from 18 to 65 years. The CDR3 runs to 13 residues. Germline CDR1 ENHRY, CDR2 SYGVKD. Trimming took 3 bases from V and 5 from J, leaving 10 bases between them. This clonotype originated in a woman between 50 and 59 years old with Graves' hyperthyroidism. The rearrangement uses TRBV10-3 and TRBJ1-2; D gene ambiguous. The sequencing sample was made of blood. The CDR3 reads CAISEGQEYGYTF. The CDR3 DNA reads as TGTGCCATCAGTGAAGGGCAGGAATATGGCTACACCTTC.